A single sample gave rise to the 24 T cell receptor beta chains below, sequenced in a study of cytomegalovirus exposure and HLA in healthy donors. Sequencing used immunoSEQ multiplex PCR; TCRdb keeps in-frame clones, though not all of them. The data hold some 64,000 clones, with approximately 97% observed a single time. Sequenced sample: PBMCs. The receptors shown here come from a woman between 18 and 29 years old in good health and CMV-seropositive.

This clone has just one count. This CDR3 reads CASSLTSGRDTQYF. The CDR3, as DNA: TGTGCCAGCAGCTTGACTAGCGGGAGGGATACGCAGTATTTT. This sequence joins TRBV7-3 and TRBJ2-3, with TRBD2 identical over 13 bases. CDR3 size: 14 residues. Trimming removed 3 bases from V and 6 bases from J; junction bases left unmatched: 0. CDR1 SGHTA and CDR2 FQGTGA come from the germline V gene.

This CDR3 reads CASGPQRAWGEKLFF. For the CDR3, the DNA is TGTGCCAGCGGTCCCCAGCGGGCCTGGGGTGAAAAACTGTTTTTT. V is TRBV6-1 and J is TRBJ1-4; D is unresolved. CDR1 is MNHNS, CDR2 SASEGT, per germline. V gave up 8 bases and J gave up 7 bases, with 20 bases separating them. This CDR3 contains 15 residues.

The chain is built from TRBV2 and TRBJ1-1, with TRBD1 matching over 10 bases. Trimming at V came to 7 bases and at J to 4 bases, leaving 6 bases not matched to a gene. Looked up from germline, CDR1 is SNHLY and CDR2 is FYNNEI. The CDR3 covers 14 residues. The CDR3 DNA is TGTGCCAGCAATGGGGACAGGGGAGGCACTGAAGCTTTCTTT. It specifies CASNGDRGGTEAFF. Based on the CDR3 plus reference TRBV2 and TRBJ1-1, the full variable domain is EPEVTQTPSHQVTQMGQEVILRCVPISNHLYFYWYRQILGQKVEFLVSFYNNEISEKSEIFDDQFSVERPDGSNFTLKIRSTKLEDSAMYFCASNGDRGGTEAFFGQGTRLTVV.

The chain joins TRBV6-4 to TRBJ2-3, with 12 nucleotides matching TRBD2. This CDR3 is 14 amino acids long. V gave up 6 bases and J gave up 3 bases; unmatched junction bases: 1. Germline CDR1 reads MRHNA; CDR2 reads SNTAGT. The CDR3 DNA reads TGTGCCAGCAGCGGGACTAGCGGGACAGATACGCAGTATTTT. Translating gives CASSGTSGTDTQYF.

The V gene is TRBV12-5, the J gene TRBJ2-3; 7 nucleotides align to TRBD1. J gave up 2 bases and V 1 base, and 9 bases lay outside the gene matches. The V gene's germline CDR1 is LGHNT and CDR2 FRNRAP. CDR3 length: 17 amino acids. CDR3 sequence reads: CASGLAPGTESTDTQYF. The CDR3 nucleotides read TGTGCTAGTGGTTTGGCCCCCGGGACAGAATCCACAGATACGCAGTATTTT.

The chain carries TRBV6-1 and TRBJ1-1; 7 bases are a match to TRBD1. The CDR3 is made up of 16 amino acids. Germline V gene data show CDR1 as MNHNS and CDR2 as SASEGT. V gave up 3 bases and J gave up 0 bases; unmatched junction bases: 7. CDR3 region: CASSDPRDSMNTEAFF. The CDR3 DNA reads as TGTGCCAGCAGTGACCCCCGGGACAGTATGAACACTGAAGCTTTCTTT.

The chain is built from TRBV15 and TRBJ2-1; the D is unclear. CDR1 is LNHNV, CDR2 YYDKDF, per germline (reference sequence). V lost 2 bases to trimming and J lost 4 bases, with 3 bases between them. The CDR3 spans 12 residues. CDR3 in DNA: TGTGCCACCAGCAGACTGTACAATGAGCAGTTCTTC. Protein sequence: CATSRLYNEQFF.

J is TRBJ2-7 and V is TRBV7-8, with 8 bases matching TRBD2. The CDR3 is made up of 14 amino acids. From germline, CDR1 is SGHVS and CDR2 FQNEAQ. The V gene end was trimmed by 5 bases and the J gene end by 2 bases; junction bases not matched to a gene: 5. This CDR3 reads CASSPRRGAYEQYF. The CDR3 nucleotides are TGTGCCAGCAGCCCAAGGCGGGGGGCCTACGAGCAGTACTTC. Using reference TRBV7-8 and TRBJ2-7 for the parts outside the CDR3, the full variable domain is GAGVSQSPRYKVAKRGQDVALRCDPISGHVSLFWYQQALGQGPEFLTYFQNEAQLDKSGLPSDRFFAERPEGSVSTLKIQRTQQEDSAVYLCASSPRRGAYEQYFGPGTRLTVT.

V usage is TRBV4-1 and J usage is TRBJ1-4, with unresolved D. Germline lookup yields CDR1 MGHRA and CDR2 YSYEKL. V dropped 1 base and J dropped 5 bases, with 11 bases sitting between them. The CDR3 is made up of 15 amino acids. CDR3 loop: CASSQVEGINEKLFF. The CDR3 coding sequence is TGCGCCAGCAGCCAAGTTGAGGGAATAAATGAAAAACTGTTTTTT.

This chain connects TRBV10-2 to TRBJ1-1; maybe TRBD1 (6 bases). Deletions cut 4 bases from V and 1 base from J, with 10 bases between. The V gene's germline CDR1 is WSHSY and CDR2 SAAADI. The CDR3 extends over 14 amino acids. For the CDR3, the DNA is TGCGCCAGCAGTGGTTGGACAGAGAACACTGAAGCTTTCTTT. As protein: CASSGWTENTEAFF.

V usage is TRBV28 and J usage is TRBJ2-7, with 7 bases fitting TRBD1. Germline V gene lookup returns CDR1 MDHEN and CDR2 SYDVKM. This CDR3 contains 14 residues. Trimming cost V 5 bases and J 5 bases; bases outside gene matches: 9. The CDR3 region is CASSPYLGGDEQYF. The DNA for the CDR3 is TGTGCCAGCAGTCCATATTTAGGGGGCGACGAGCAGTACTTC.

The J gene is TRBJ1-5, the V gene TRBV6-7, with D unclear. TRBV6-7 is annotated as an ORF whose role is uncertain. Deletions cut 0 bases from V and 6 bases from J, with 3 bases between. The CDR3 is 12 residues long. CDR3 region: CASSYSSQPQHF. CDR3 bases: TGTGCCAGCAGTTACTCGAGTCAGCCCCAGCATTTT.

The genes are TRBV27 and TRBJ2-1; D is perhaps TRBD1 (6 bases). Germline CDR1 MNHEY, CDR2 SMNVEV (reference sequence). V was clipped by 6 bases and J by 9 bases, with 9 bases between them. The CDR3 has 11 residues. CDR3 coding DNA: TGTGCCAGCAGCTCGGACAGTGAGCAGTTCTTC. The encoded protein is CASSSDSEQFF.

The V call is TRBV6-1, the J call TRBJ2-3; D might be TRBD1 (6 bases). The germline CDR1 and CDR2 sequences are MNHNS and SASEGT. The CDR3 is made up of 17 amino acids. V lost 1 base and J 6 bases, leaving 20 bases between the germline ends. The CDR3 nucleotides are TGTGCCAGCAGTGAAGGTCTCAGGGGTCGGGCTTTGGATACGCAGTATTTT. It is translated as CASSEGLRGRALDTQYF.

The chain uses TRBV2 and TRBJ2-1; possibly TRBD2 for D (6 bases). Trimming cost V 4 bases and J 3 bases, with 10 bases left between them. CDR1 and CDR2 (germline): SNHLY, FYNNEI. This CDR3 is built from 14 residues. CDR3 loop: CASSAGLYYNEQFF. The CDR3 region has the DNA TGTGCCAGCAGTGCGGGACTGTACTACAATGAGCAGTTCTTC.

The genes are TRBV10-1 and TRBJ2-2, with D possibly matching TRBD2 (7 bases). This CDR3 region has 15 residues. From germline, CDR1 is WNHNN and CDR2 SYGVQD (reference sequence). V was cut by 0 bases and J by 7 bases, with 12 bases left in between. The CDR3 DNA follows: TGCGCCAGCAGTGAGTCTGGCGGGGGCGGCGGGGAGCTGTTTTTT. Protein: CASSESGGGGGELFF.

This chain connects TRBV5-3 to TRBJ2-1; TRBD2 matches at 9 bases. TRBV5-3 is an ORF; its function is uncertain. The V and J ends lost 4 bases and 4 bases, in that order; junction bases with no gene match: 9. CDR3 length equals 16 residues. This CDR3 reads CARSINSGSKYNEQFF. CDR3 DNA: TGTGCCAGAAGCATCAATAGCGGGAGTAAGTACAATGAGCAGTTCTTC.

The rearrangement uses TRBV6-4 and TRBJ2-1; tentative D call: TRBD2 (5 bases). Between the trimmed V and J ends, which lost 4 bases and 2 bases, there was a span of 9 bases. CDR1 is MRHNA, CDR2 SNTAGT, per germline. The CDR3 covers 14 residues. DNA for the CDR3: TGTGCCAGCAGTGTAGAGGGCCCCTACAATGAGCAGTTCTTC. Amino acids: CASSVEGPYNEQFF.

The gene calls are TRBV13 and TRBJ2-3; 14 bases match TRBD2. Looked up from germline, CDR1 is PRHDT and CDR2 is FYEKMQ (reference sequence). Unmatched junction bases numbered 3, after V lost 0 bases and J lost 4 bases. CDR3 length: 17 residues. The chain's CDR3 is CASSLGLGLAGADTQYF. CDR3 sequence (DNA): TGTGCCAGCAGCTTAGGGTTGGGACTAGCGGGAGCAGATACGCAGTATTTT.

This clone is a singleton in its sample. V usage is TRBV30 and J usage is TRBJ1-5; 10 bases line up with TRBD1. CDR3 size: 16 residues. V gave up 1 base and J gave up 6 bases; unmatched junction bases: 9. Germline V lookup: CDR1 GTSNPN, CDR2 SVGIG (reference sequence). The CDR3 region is CAWSGPGTGVIQPQHF. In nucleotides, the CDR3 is TGTGCCTGGAGTGGACCCGGGACAGGGGTGATTCAGCCCCAGCATTTT.

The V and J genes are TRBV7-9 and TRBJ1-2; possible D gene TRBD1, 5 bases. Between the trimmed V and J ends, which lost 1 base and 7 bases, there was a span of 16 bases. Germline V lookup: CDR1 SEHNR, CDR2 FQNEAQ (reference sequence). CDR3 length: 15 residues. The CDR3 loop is CASSLGGRELSGYTF. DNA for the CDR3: TGTGCCAGCAGCTTAGGTGGCAGGGAATTAAGTGGCTACACCTTC.

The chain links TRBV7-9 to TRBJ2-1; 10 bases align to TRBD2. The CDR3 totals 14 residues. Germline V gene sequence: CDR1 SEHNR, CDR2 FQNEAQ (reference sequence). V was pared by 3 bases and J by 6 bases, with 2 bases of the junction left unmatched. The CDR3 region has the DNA TGTGCCAGCAGCTTCCAGCGGGAGGGCAATGAGCAGTTCTTC. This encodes CASSFQREGNEQFF.

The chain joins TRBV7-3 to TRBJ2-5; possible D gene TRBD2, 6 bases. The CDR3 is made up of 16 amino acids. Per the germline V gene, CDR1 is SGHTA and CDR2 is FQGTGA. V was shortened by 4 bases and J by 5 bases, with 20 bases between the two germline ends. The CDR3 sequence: CASSSRRGTLAETQYF. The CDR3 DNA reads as TGTGCCAGCAGCTCGCGGAGGGGAACCCTTGCGGAGACCCAGTACTTC. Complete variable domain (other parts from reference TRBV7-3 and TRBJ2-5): GAGVSQTPSNKVTEKGKYVELRCDPISGHTALYWYRQSLGQGPEFLIYFQGTGAADDSGLPNDRFFAVRPEGSVSTLKIQRTERGDSAVYLCASSSRRGTLAETQYFGPGTRLLVL.

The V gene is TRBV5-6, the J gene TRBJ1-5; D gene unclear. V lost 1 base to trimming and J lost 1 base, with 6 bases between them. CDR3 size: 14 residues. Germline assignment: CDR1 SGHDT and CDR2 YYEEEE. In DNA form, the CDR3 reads TGTGCCAGCAGCTTGACGGGGAGCAATCAGCCCCAGCATTTT. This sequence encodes CASSLTGSNQPQHF.